A selection of T cell receptor beta chains follows, all from one sample in a study of shared clonotypes between healthy human individuals. Assay: immunoSEQ multiplex PCR; the TCRdb copy retains only in-frame clones and omits some. Of almost 750,000 clones listed, approximately 72% are singletons. The sample was memory CD4+ T cells sorted from blood. These receptors all stem from a woman aged 25 to 39 in good health. The conserved cysteine and the conserved F or W are not part of the CDR3 here.

j_call v_call cdr3_aa
TRBJ2-7 TRBV27 ASSPRTGGRSYEQY
TRBJ2-1 TRBV28 ASTTIERDNEQF
TRBJ2-3 TRBV7-8 ASSLGGLTDTQY
TRBJ2-6 TRBV7-8 ASSFAGANVLT
TRBJ2-7 TRBV10-2 ASSESIRTLAYEQY
TRBJ1-2 TRBV18 ASSPTTQRGSGYT
TRBJ1-2 TRBV28 ASSWTRASHGYT
TRBJ2-1 TRBV28 ASSPTQHGKQF
TRBJ1-5 TRBV27 ASSPQPGTGANQPQH
TRBJ1-5 TRBV4-1 ASSQGRQSNQPQH
TRBJ1-5 TRBV2 ASSLDIGNQPQH
TRBJ2-7 TRBV7-2 ASSLGTGGLYEQY
TRBJ1-4 TRBV20-1 SVGTGEKLF
TRBJ1-1 TRBV30 AWSSTGPTEAF
TRBJ1-2 TRBV6-4 ASSDSTGYGYT
TRBJ2-1 TRBV28 ASSLGTGPYNEQF
TRBJ2-1 TRBV28 ASSVTSETRNEQF
TRBJ1-3 TRBV19 ASSTSSGNGNTIY
TRBJ1-2 TRBV11-2 ASSLDAFQGVYGYT
TRBJ2-7 TRBV4-1 ASSQDPAGPYEQY
TRBJ2-7 TRBV15 ATSRDAAGGPHEQY
TRBJ2-6 TRBV5-1 ASSYKDYSGANVLT
TRBJ1-3 TRBV14 ASSQIWAPGNTIY
TRBJ1-1 TRBV19 ASRKEQGGVTEAF
TRBJ1-2 TRBV6-6 ASSYSRGKYGYT
TRBJ2-6 TRBV7-9 ASSFIRDLSSGANVLT
TRBJ2-7 TRBV4-1 ASSQEIRLAGGYEQY
TRBJ1-1 TRBV5-4 ASSSQGGFGKMNTEAF
TRBJ2-7 TRBV27 ASSQTPRGARYEQY
TRBJ2-1 TRBV5-1 ASRRGRENEQF
TRBJ1-2 TRBV6-5 ASSNPGQGGYT
TRBJ2-4 TRBV30 AWAFSGIGIQY
TRBJ1-1 TRBV7-9 ASSLSPGQGAYGRTEAF
TRBJ2-7 TRBV30 AWSVLYEQY